Listed here are 8 T cell receptor beta chains from one sample, sequenced in a study of ipilimumab plus nivolumab after autologous stem cell transplantation. Assay used: immunoSEQ multiplex PCR; TCRdb lists only in-frame clones, some missing. The table has about 17,000 clones, roughly three quarters seen once. Sequenced material: PBMCs, taken in a trial of ipilimumab plus nivolumab as post-transplant consolidation. The receptors derive from a male donor with diffuse large B-cell lymphoma.

This chain joins TRBV12-5 and TRBJ1-5; D uncertain. Germline V gene sequence: CDR1 LGHNT, CDR2 FRNRAP. With 3 bases removed from V and 1 base from J, the gap between germline ends came to 7 bases. This CDR3 is 14 amino acids long. The DNA of the CDR3 is TGTGCTAGTGGTTTCGGGAGGAGCAATCAGCCCCAGCATTTT. It is translated as CASGFGRSNQPQHF.

The chain carries TRBV5-4 and TRBJ2-7; TRBD1 aligns across 7 bases. The V gene end was trimmed by 0 bases and the J gene end by 0 bases; junction bases not matched to a gene: 9. The germline V gene has CDR1 SGHNT and CDR2 YYREEE (reference sequence). The CDR3 totals 17 residues. This CDR3 reads CASSLVLTGRGSYEQYF. The CDR3 region has the DNA TGTGCCAGCAGCTTGGTATTGACAGGGCGCGGCTCCTACGAGCAGTACTTC.

The CDR3 loop reads CSARTWDTGELFF. The CDR3, as DNA: TGCAGCGCTCGGACGTGGGACACCGGGGAGCTGTTTTTT. This rearrangement joins TRBV29-1 to TRBJ2-2; D is undetermined. Trimming pared 7 bases from V and 3 bases from J, leaving 12 bases between. This CDR3 has 13 residues. CDR1 SQVTM and CDR2 ANQGSEA come from the germline V gene.

V gene TRBV7-6 combines with J gene TRBJ2-5, with no clear D. CDR3 length: 11 residues. V was trimmed by 1 base and J by 11 bases, leaving 8 bases between them. Germline lookup yields CDR1 SGHVS and CDR2 FNYEAQ. The CDR3, as DNA: TGTGCCAGCAGCTTAGGGGAAGGGCAGTACTTC. Amino acids: CASSLGEGQYF.

This clone was picked up a small number of times. In DNA form, the CDR3 reads TGTGCCTGGAGTGCTAGGCAGGGAGATTCACCCCTCCACTTT. Its protein product is CAWSARQGDSPLHF. The chain uses TRBV30 and TRBJ1-6; the D gene is possibly TRBD1 (5 bases). V was trimmed by 1 base and J by 8 bases, leaving 12 bases between them. Germline V gives CDR1 GTSNPN, CDR2 SVGIG (reference sequence). The CDR3 consists of 14 residues.

Here the CDR3 DNA reads TGTGCCAGCAGTCCCCCCGGCACACAAGAGACCCAGTACTTC. It yields the protein CASSPPGTQETQYF. This rearrangement joins TRBV27 to TRBJ2-5; D unresolved. V was clipped by 5 bases and J by 2 bases, with 12 bases between them. The CDR3 length is 14 residues. Germline CDR1 MNHEY, CDR2 SMNVEV (reference sequence).

The chain employs TRBV18 and TRBJ2-7; 10 bases fit TRBD2. Germline V lookup: CDR1 KGHSH, CDR2 LQKENI. The CDR3 is 16 residues long. Trimming took 3 bases from V and 5 from J; bases not matched to a gene: 10. The CDR3: CASSPPGLADRHEQYF. CDR3 sequence (DNA): TGTGCCAGCTCACCGCCAGGACTAGCGGATCGGCACGAGCAGTACTTC.

The chain carries TRBV10-2 and TRBJ2-7, with D perhaps TRBD2 (6 bases). The CDR3 consists of 13 residues. CDR1 is WSHSY, CDR2 SAAADI, per germline. V dropped 6 bases and J dropped 4 bases, with 13 bases sitting between them. This chain's CDR3 is CASRGGMEYEQYF. CDR3 sequence (DNA): TGCGCCAGCAGGGGCGGGATGGAGTACGAGCAGTACTTC.